The rows below give T cell receptor beta chains drawn from one sample of a study of blood T cells in healthy people across ages. In TCRdb, the 5' RACE reads were re-called with MiXCR into one record per CDR3 protein. The repertoire consists of around 990,000 distinct CDR3 sequences, with approximately 25% occurring once and the leading ten covering less than 0.75%. These same records also appear under a second study, on T cells of mothers and their children.

The specimen sequenced was blood. These receptors were taken from a girl aged 2 to 10 in good health. CDR3s include the opening cysteine and the closing phenylalanine or tryptophan. Fields, in order: CDR3 length, clone size, V gene, D gene, J gene, CDR3 DNA, CDR3 protein. D genes are given only for firm matches. Clone size is shown for a subset of rows, as once, few, many or a class of expanded clone.

>16|-|TRBV25-1|-|TRBJ2-7
TGTGCCAGCAGTGAATTCTTCTGGGACGGGGACTACGAGCAGTACTTC
CASSEFFWDGDYEQYF
>13|-|TRBV20-1|-|TRBJ2-7
TGCAGTGCCCGAGATCCACCAAAGCACGAGCAGTACTTC
CSARDPPKHEQYF
>15|-|TRBV7-9|-|TRBJ2-5
TGTGCCAGCAGCCGTCGCCTGGACAGCCAAGAGACCCAGTACTTC
CASSRRLDSQETQYF
>15|-|TRBV27|-|TRBJ2-6
TGTGCCAGCAGTCCCCTCAGGGAAGGGGCCAACGTCCTGACTTTC
CASSPLREGANVLTF
>13|few|TRBV7-2|-|TRBJ1-1
TGTGCCAGCAGCTTAGCCCCCCACACTGAAGCTTTCTTT
CASSLAPHTEAFF
>12|few|TRBV20-1|-|TRBJ2-3
TGCAGTGCTAGAACGGGCCAGGGGACGCAGTATTTT
CSARTGQGTQYF
>14|-|TRBV29-1|-|TRBJ2-3
TGCAGCCATCACCGGGGATCTAGCACAGATACGCAGTATTTT
CSHHRGSSTDTQYF
>12|-|TRBV28|-|TRBJ1-2
TGTGCCAGCCTCGACAGCACCTCTGGCTACACCTTC
CASLDSTSGYTF
>16|-|TRBV24-1|TRBD1|TRBJ2-7
TGTGCCACCAGTACCTCCGGGGGACAGGGTTTATACGAGCAGTACTTC
CATSTSGGQGLYEQYF
>14|few|TRBV5-1|-|TRBJ2-7
TGCGCCAGCAGCTTCGGGGCCCAGACCTACGAGCAGTACTTC
CASSFGAQTYEQYF
>15|few|TRBV6-1|TRBD1|TRBJ2-7
TGTGCCAGCAGCCGAGGGGGCCTGAGCTCCTACGAGCAGTACTTC
CASSRGGLSSYEQYF